This T cell receptor (beta chain) stems from a study of T cell repertoires in cytomegalovirus infection. TCRdb re-derived calls from the reads in MiXCR, one entry per CDR3 protein. The sample yields around 710,000 distinct CDR3 sequences, around 29% seen once. Trimming stripped 1 base from V and 6 bases from J, with 9 bases between. Germline values: CDR1 MDHEN, CDR2 SYDVKM. This CDR3 spans 14 amino acids. The table lists this clonotype with a count of one. Its antigen is unidentified. Here the sequenced sample was cultured CD8+ T cells from PBMCs, taken from culture after CMV antigen stimulation. The chain recombines TRBV28 with TRBJ2-2, with D possibly TRBD1 on 5 matching bases. The origin of this receptor is a human donor in good health (CMV status not recorded). Some clones in this sample may be carry-over from other donors' samples. CDR3 nucleotides: TGTGCCAGCAGTTTATTCCGACAGCCCGGGGAGCTGTTTTTT. This gives the protein CASSLFRQPGELFF.